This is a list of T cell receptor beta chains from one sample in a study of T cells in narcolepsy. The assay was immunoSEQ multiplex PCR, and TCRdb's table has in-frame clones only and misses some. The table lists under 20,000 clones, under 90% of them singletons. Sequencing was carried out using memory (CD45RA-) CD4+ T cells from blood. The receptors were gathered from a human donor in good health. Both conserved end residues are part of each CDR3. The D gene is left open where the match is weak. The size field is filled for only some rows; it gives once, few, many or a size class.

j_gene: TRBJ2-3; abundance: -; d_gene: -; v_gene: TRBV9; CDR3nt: TGTGCCAGCAGCGCAGCCCTCGATGGGCAGGGCCGAACAGATACGCAGTATTTT; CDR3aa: CASSAALDGQGRTDTQYF
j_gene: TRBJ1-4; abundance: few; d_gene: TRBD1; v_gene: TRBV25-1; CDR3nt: TGTGCCAGCAGGCTCGGGACAGGGGTTAGGGGAAAACTGTTTTTT; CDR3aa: CASRLGTGVRGKLFF
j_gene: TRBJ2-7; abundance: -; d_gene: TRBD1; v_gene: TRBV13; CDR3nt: TGTGCCAGCAGCTACGGGACAGCGACCTACGAGCAGTACTTC; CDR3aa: CASSYGTATYEQYF
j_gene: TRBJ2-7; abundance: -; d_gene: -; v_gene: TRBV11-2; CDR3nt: TGTGCCAGCAGCTCCCTCAGGGGGAGGCGAAGCCACGAGCAGTACTTC; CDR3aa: CASSSLRGRRSHEQYF
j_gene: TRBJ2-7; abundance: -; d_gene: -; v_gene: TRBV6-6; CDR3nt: TGTGCCAGCAGTTACCCCGGCCAGGGTCGCGAGCAGTACTTC; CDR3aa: CASSYPGQGREQYF
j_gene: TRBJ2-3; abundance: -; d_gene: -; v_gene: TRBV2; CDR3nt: TGTGCCAGCAGTGGGTTAGTAGATACGCAGTATTTT; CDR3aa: CASSGLVDTQYF
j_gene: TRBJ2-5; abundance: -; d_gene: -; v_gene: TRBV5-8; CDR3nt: TGTGCCAGCAGCTTGGGTTCAGGGGAAGAGACCCAGTACTTC; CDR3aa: CASSLGSGEETQYF
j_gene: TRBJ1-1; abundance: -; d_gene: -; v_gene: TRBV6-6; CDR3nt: TGTGCCAGCAGTAACCACAGGGAGCGGGGCACTGAAGCTTTCTTT; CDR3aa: CASSNHRERGTEAFF
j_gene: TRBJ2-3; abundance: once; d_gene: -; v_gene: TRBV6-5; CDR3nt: TGTGCCGCGAGATTGCGGGTTACGCAGTATTTT; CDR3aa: CAARLRVTQYF
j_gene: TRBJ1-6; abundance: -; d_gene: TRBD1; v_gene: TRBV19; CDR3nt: TGTGCCAGTAATGGGTCAGGGGGCCTTTCACCCCTCCACTTT; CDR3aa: CASNGSGGLSPLHF
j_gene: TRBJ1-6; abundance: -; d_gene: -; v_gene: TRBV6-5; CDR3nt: TGTGCCAGCAGTCCTACATATTCACCCCTCCACTTT; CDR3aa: CASSPTYSPLHF
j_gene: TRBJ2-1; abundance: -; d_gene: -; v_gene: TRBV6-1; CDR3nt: TGTGCCAGCAGTGGGACATTTATAGCTAGGGGGGACAATGAGCAGTTCTTC; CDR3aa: CASSGTFIARGDNEQFF
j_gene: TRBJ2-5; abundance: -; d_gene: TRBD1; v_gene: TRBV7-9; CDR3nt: TGTGCCAGCAGCCTACGACAGGGGGGGGCACAAGAGACCCAGTACTTC; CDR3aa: CASSLRQGGAQETQYF
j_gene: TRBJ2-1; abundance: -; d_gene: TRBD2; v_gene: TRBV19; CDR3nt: TGTGCCAGTAGTGCCCTCAGCGGGAGGGTTTACAATGAGCAGTTCTTC; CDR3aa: CASSALSGRVYNEQFF
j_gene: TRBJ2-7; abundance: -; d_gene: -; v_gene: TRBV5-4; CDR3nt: TGTGCCAGCAGCTTGGGTACCGGGGCCCTACTTTACGAGCAGTACTTC; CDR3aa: CASSLGTGALLYEQYF
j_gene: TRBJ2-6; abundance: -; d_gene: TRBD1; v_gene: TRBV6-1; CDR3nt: TGTGCCAGCGGACAGGTACAAGGGGCCAACGTCCTGACTTTC; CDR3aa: CASGQVQGANVLTF
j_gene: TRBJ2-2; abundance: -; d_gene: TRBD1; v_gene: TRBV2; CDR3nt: TGTGCCAGCAGTGAATTAAACAGGGGGACCGGGGAGCTGTTTTTT; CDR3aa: CASSELNRGTGELFF
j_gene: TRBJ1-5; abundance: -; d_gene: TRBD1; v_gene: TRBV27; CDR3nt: TGTGCCAGCAGCTTAATGGGTAGAAGACAGGGGAGTAGCAATCAGCCCCAGCATTTT; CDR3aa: CASSLMGRRQGSSNQPQHF
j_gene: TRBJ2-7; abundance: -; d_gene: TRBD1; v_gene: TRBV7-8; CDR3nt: TGTGCCAGCAGCCCCAGGTGGGGGACAGGGAGGGTGGAGCAGTACTTC; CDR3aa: CASSPRWGTGRVEQYF
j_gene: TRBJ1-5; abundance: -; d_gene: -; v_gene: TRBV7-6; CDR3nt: TGTGCCAGCAGCTCCCGGACAGCTCCAGGCTCGGGCAATCAGCCCCAGCATTTT; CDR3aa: CASSSRTAPGSGNQPQHF
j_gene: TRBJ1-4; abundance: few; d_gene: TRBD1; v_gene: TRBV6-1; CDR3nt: TGTGCCAGCAGCGCATGGGACAGGGGTGAAAAACTGTTTTTT; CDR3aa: CASSAWDRGEKLFF
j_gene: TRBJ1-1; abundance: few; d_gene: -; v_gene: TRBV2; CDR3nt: TGTGCCAGCACCGCGGAGAGGCTGATCACTGAAGCTTTCTTT; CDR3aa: CASTAERLITEAFF
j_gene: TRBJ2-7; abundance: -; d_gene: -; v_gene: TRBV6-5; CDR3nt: TGTGCCAGCGGAAGCTACGAGCAGTACTTC; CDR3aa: CASGSYEQYF
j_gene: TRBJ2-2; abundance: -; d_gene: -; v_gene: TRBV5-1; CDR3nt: TGCGCCAGCAGTAATGGAGGCACCGGGGAGCTGTTTTTT; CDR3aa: CASSNGGTGELFF
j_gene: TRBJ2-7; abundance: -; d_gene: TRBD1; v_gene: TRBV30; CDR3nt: TGTGCCTGGAGTGTAATAGGGGGCGGATACGAGCAGTACTTC; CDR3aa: CAWSVIGGGYEQYF
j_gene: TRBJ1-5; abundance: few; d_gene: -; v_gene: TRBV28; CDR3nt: TGTGCCAGCAGTTTAAGCAGTCTTCGCAATCAGCCCCAGCATTTT; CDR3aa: CASSLSSLRNQPQHF
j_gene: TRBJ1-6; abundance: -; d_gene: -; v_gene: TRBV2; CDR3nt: TGTGCCAGCAAAGGTGGCACAAATCCCTCACCCCTCCACTTT; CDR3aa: CASKGGTNPSPLHF
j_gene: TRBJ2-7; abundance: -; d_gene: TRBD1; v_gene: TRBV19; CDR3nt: TGTGCCAGTAGTGTCGGGACAGGGAGCTCCTACGAGCAGTACTTC; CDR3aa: CASSVGTGSSYEQYF
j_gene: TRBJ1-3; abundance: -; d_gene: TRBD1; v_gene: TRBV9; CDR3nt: TGTGCCAGCAGCGTGACAGGGCCCGGGCGAAACACCATATATTTT; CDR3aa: CASSVTGPGRNTIYF
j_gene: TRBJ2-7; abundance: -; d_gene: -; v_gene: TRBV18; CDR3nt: TGTGCCAGCTCACCAGTTCCAGACTTAACCTACGAGCAGTACTTC; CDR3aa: CASSPVPDLTYEQYF
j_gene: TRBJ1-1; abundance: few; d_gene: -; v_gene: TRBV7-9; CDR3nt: TGTGCCAGCAGCTTAATCAACAGGATGAACACTGAAGCTTTCTTT; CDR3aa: CASSLINRMNTEAFF
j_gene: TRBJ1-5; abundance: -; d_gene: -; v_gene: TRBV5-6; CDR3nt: TGTGCCAGCAGCTTGGACGGCTTTGGTCAGCCCCAGCATTTT; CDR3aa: CASSLDGFGQPQHF
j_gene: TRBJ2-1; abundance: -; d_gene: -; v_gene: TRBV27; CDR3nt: TGTGCCAGCAGTTTAGCCTTGAATGAGGTCAATGAGCAGTTCTTC; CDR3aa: CASSLALNEVNEQFF
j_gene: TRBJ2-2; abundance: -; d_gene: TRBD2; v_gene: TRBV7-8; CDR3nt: TGTGCCAGCAGCTTTGGGCGGCGGGGGGGCCCCGGGGAGCTGTTTTTT; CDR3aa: CASSFGRRGGPGELFF
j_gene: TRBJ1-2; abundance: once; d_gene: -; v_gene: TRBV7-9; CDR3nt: TGTGCCAGCAGACCATCTGAGGGTAGACTCTACACCTTC; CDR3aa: CASRPSEGRLYTF
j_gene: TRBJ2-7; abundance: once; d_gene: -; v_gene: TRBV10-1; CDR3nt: TGCGCCAGCAGTGATCGGCCAGGGGGGGTAAGAACCTACGAGCAGTACTTC; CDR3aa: CASSDRPGGVRTYEQYF
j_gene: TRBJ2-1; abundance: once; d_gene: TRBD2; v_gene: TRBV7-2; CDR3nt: TGTGCCAGCAGCTCGCGTCTAGCGGGAGAAAGAAATGAGCAGTTCTTC; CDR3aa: CASSSRLAGERNEQFF
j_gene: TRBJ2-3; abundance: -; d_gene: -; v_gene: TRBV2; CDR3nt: TGTGCCAGCAGGTCAGGAGAGAGCACAGATACGCAGTATTTT; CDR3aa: CASRSGESTDTQYF
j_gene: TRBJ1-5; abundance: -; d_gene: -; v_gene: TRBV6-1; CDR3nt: TGTGCCACCAAGGGGGGGGGCCAGCCCCAGCATTTT; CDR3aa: CATKGGGQPQHF
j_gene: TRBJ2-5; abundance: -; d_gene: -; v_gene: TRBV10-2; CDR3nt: TGCGCCAGCAGTGAGGGCTTAGTAGTCCAAGAGACCCAGTACTTC; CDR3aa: CASSEGLVVQETQYF
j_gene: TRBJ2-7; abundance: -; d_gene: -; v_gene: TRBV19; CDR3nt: TGTGCCAGTAGCCCTCCGGGAATATACATCTACGAGCAGTACTTC; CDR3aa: CASSPPGIYIYEQYF
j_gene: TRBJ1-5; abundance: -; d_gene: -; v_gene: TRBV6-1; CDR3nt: TGTGCCAGCACCCCCGGTACAGGGTTGGGTCAGCCCCAGCATTTT; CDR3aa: CASTPGTGLGQPQHF
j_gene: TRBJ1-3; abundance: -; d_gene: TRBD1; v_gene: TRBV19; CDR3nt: TGTGCCAGTAGTGCAGCTGGGACAGCTGGAAACACCATATATTTT; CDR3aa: CASSAAGTAGNTIYF
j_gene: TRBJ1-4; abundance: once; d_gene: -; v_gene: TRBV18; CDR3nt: TGTGCCAGCTCACCGAAGGACATGGATAATGAAAAACTGTTTTTT; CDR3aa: CASSPKDMDNEKLFF
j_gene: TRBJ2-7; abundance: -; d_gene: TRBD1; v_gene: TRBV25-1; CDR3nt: TGTGCCAGCAGTAGACAGGGAAGATCCTACGAGCAGTACTTC; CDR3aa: CASSRQGRSYEQYF
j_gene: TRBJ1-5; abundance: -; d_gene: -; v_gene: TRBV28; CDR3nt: TGTGCCAGCAGTTCCATGGCCGGCAATCAGCCCCGGCATTTT; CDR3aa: CASSSMAGNQPRHF
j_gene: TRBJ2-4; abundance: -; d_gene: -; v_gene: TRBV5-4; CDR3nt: TGTGCCAGCAGCCTACAGGGGACTTCGCTTCAGTACTTC; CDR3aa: CASSLQGTSLQYF
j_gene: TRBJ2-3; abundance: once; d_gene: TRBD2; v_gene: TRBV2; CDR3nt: TGTGCCAGCAGGCTAGCGGGAGGTCTTGACGGAGATACGCAGTATTTT; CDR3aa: CASRLAGGLDGDTQYF
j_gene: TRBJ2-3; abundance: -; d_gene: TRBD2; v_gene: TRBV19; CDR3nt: TGTGCCAGTAGTATCGACCTTAGCGGGGGTCGCACAGATACGCAGTATTTT; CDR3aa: CASSIDLSGGRTDTQYF
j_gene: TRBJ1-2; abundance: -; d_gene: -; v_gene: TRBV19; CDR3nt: TGTGCCAGTAGTATACTTGCAGGGAACTATGGCTACACCTTC; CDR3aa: CASSILAGNYGYTF
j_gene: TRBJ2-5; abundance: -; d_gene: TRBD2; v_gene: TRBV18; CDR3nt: TGTGCCAGCTCACCACAAGGTGGAACGGGGGGAGAGACCCAGTACTTC; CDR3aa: CASSPQGGTGGETQYF
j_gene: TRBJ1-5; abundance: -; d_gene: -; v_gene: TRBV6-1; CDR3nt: TGTGCCAGCAAGATTACAAGCAATCAGCCCCAGCATTTT; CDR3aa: CASKITSNQPQHF
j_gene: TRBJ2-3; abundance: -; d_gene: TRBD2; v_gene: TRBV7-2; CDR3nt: TGTGCCAGCAGCCCATGGACTAGCCGCACAGATACGCAGTATTTT; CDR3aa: CASSPWTSRTDTQYF
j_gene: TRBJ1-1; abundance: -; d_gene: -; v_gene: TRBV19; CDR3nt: TGTGCCAGTATATCTTCGGCCTCCGCGAGTAGCACTGAAGCTTTCTTT; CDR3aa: CASISSASASSTEAFF
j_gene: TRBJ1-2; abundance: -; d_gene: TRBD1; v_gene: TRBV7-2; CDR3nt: TGTGCCAGCACAGAGACAGGGGGCAATTACTATGGCTACACCTTC; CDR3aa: CASTETGGNYYGYTF
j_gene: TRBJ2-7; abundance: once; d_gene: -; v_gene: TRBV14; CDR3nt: TGTGCCAGCAGCCAAGATGGCACCTACGAGCAGTACTTC; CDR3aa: CASSQDGTYEQYF
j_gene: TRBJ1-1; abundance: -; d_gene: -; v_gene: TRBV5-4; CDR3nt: TGTGCCAGCAGCTTGGCCGGGCAGGCTGAAGCTTTCTTT; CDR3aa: CASSLAGQAEAFF